The rows below give T cell receptor beta chains drawn from one sample of a study of blood T cell repertoires in COVID-19. The assay was immunoSEQ multiplex PCR, and TCRdb's table has in-frame clones only and misses some. Among over 200,000 clones listed, around 82% were seen once. The sample comprised peripheral blood. These receptors all come from a woman between 40 and 55 years old with active or convalescent COVID-19. The CDR3 runs from the conserved cysteine through the conserved F or W. D genes are given only for firm matches. A clone size is listed for some rows: how often the clone was seen (once, few, many), or a class if it is expanded.

v_gene	d_gene	abundance	j_gene	CDR3aa	CDR3nt
TRBV14	TRBD1	.	TRBJ2-7	CASRDGQGAIYEQYF	TGTGCCAGCAGAGACGGACAGGGGGCGATCTACGAGCAGTACTTC
TRBV30	TRBD2	.	TRBJ2-4	CAWSDLAGAGWAKNIQYF	TGTGCCTGGAGCGATCTAGCGGGAGCAGGGTGGGCCAAAAACATTCAGTACTTC
TRBV7-6	TRBD1	.	TRBJ2-7	CASSRGGQAGYEQYF	TGTGCCAGCAGCAGAGGGGGACAGGCGGGGTACGAGCAGTACTTC
TRBV4-1	.	.	TRBJ1-5	CASSLHTGLTDQPQHF	TGCGCCAGCAGCCTGCACACGGGACTTACGGATCAGCCCCAGCATTTT
TRBV27	TRBD1	.	TRBJ1-2	CANASGTGRTGYTF	TGTGCCAATGCTTCTGGGACAGGGCGAACGGGCTACACCTTC
TRBV25-1	.	.	TRBJ1-2	CASSPSRWVANYGYTF	TGTGCCAGCAGTCCTAGCCGATGGGTAGCTAACTATGGCTACACCTTC
TRBV6-2/TRBV6-3	TRBD2	.	TRBJ2-5	CASSYVGLAQETQYF	TGTGCCAGCAGTTACGTGGGACTAGCCCAAGAGACCCAGTACTTC
TRBV3-1/TRBV3-2	.	.	TRBJ1-1	CASSDGQLSNTEAFF	TGTGCCAGCAGCGATGGACAATTGTCGAACACTGAAGCTTTCTTT
TRBV15	.	.	TRBJ2-5	CATSRDFIARQETQYF	TGTGCCACCAGCAGAGATTTTATAGCGCGGCAAGAGACCCAGTACTTC
TRBV4-1	TRBD1	once	TRBJ1-1	CASSQGGGGTEAFF	TGCGCCAGCAGCCAAGGAGGGGGCGGCACTGAAGCTTTCTTT
TRBV12-3/TRBV12-4	.	.	TRBJ1-2	CASTKAQYGYTF	TGTGCCAGCACTAAAGCCCAATATGGCTACACCTTC
TRBV15	.	.	TRBJ1-5	CATSRDTGGQPQHF	TGTGCCACCAGCAGAGATACGGGGGGCCAGCCCCAGCATTTT
TRBV11-3	TRBD2	.	TRBJ2-7	CASSSRTSGSYEQYF	TGTGCCAGCAGCTCCCGGACTAGCGGCTCCTACGAGCAGTACTTC
TRBV24-1	.	.	TRBJ2-7	CATSSAGGGYEQYF	TGTGCCACCAGTTCGGCCGGGGGTGGCTATGAGCAGTACTTC
TRBV3-1/TRBV3-2	.	.	TRBJ1-2	CASSQDSTAGTYGYTF	TGTGCCAGCAGCCAAGATTCCACAGCGGGAACCTATGGCTACACCTTC
TRBV6-5	TRBD2	once	TRBJ2-1	CASTPRTSGSYLLFF	TGTGCCAGCACCCCCCGGACTAGCGGTTCTTACTTACTGTTCTTC
TRBV7-8	.	.	TRBJ2-1	CASSFGAAYNEQFF	TGTGCCAGCAGCTTTGGGGCCGCCTACAATGAGCAGTTCTTC
TRBV5-4	.	.	TRBJ2-3	CASSLGADTQYF	TGTGCCAGCAGCTTGGGCGCAGATACGCAGTATTTT
TRBV7-2	.	once	TRBJ2-7	CASSLAPRGWYEQYF	TGTGCCAGCAGCTTAGCCCCTAGGGGGTGGTACGAGCAGTACTTC
TRBV4-2	.	.	TRBJ1-3	CASSQETASSGNTIYF	TGTGCCAGCAGCCAAGAGACAGCGTCATCTGGAAACACCATATATTTT
TRBV2	TRBD1	.	TRBJ1-5	CASSGDREGQPQHF	TGTGCCAGCAGTGGGGACAGGGAGGGTCAGCCCCAGCATTTT
TRBV5-5	TRBD1	.	TRBJ1-5	CASSYLGSGQGAQPQHF	TGTGCCAGCAGCTACCTAGGGTCGGGACAGGGGGCTCAGCCCCAGCATTTT
TRBV11-2	TRBD1	.	TRBJ2-2	CATRAQGGTGELFF	TGTGCCACGAGGGCACAGGGGGGCACCGGGGAGCTGTTTTTT
TRBV24-1	.	.	TRBJ1-1	CATSDQGRPEAFF	TGTGCCACCAGTGATCAGGGGAGACCTGAAGCTTTCTTT
TRBV4-2	TRBD2	.	TRBJ2-3	CASSQESAGGRDTQYF	TGTGCCAGCAGCCAAGAGTCAGCGGGAGGTCGAGATACGCAGTATTTT
TRBV24-1	.	.	TRBJ1-1	CATTGPDTEAFF	TGTGCCACCACAGGTCCGGACACTGAAGCTTTCTTT
TRBV5-1	.	.	TRBJ1-6	CASSGSSYNSPLHF	TGCGCCAGCAGCGGCAGCTCCTATAATTCACCCCTCCACTTT
TRBV7-9	.	.	TRBJ2-3	CASSLRGSSDTQYF	TGTGCCAGCAGCCTCAGGGGTTCGTCAGATACGCAGTATTTT
TRBV10-1	TRBD2	.	TRBJ2-3	CASPVAGGHQDTQYF	TGCGCCAGCCCTGTAGCGGGGGGGCATCAAGATACGCAGTATTTT
TRBV25-1	.	.	TRBJ1-4	CASSDWGATNEKLFF	TGTGCCAGCAGTGATTGGGGGGCAACTAATGAAAAACTGTTTTTT
TRBV7-8	TRBD1	.	TRBJ1-3	CASRPTGLHSGNTIYF	TGTGCCAGCAGACCGACAGGGCTCCACTCTGGAAACACCATATATTTT
TRBV5-1	TRBD1	.	TRBJ2-2	CASSFPWTGGDTGELFF	TGCGCCAGCAGCTTCCCCTGGACAGGGGGCGACACCGGGGAGCTGTTTTTT
TRBV20-1	TRBD1	.	TRBJ2-7	CSASDRGPREQYF	TGCAGTGCTAGTGACAGGGGGCCTCGGGAGCAGTACTTC